These 4 T cell receptor beta chains were all obtained from the same sample, sequenced in a study of blood T cell repertoires in COVID-19. Produced via immunoSEQ multiplex PCR; TCRdb's table is partial and in-frame only. The table lists 20,000 or so clones, more than 75% of them singletons. Sequences were obtained from peripheral blood. The receptors derive from a man aged 45-65 years with active COVID-19.

This chain links TRBV6-6 with TRBJ2-5; D perhaps matches TRBD1 (6 bases). V lost 4 bases and J 5 bases, leaving 17 bases between the germline ends. The CDR3 loop spans 15 amino acids. Germline CDR1 and CDR2: MNHNY and SVGAGI (reference sequence). The CDR3 region has the DNA TGTGCCAGCAGTTCAACGGGACAAGGTATCGAGACCCAGTACTTC. This translates into CASSSTGQGIETQYF.

This chain uses TRBV11-2 with TRBJ2-7; perhaps TRBD1 as D (5 bases). Trimming left V 6 bases short and J 5 bases short, with 14 bases between. The CDR3 contains 13 residues. Per germline, CDR1 SGHAT and CDR2 FQNNGV. The CDR3 region is CASRPTQGDEQYF. The CDR3, as DNA: TGTGCCAGCAGGCCGACCCAGGGCGACGAGCAGTACTTC. The full variable domain, completed using reference TRBV11-2 and TRBJ2-7, is EAGVAQSPRYKIIEKRQSVAFWCNPISGHATLYWYQQILGQGPKLLIQFQNNGVVDDSQLPKDRFSAERLKGVDSTLKIQPAKLEDSAVYLCASRPTQGDEQYFGPGTRLTVT.

The CDR3 nucleotides are TGCGCCAGCAGCTTACCAGGGTTTCAAGAGACCCAGTACTTC. Protein: CASSLPGFQETQYF. The chain carries TRBV5-1 and TRBJ2-5, with a weak D call TRBD1 (5 bases). CDR1 is SGHRS, CDR2 YFSETQ, per germline. This CDR3 has 14 residues. The V end was cut by 2 bases, the J end by 2 bases, with 10 bases between.

The chain carries TRBV5-6 and TRBJ1-3; 7 bases align to TRBD1. Trimming took 3 bases from V and 1 from J; bases not matched to a gene: 7. The V gene's germline CDR1 is SGHDT and CDR2 YYEEEE. The CDR3 is made up of 16 amino acids. Here the CDR3 DNA reads TGTGCCAGCAGCTCGACAGGGCGGGAATCTGGAAACACCATATATTTT. Translation gives CASSSTGRESGNTIYF.